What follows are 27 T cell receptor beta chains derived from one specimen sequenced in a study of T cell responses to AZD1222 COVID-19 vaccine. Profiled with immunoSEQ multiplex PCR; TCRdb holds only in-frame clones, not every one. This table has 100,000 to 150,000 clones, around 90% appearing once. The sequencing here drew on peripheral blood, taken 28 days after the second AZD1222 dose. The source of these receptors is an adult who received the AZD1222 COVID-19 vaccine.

The CDR3 region is CVTSNQGMNTEAFF. CDR3 nucleotides: TGTGTCACCAGCAATCAGGGGATGAACACTGAAGCTTTCTTT. This chain links TRBV6-5 with TRBJ1-1; D is possibly TRBD1 (6 bases). The CDR3 extends over 14 amino acids. In germline, CDR1 is MNHEY, CDR2 SVGAGI.

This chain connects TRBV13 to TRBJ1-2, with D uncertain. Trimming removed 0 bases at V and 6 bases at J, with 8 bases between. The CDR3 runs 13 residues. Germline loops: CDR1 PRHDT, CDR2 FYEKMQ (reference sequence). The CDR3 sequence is CASSLGAEHGYTF. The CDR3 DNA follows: TGTGCCAGCAGCTTAGGGGCAGAACATGGCTACACCTTC.

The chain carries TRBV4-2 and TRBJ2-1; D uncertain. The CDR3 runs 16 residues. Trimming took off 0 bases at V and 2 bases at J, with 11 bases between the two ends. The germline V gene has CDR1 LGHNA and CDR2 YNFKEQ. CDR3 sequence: CASSQEERLAYNEQFF. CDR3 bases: TGTGCCAGCAGCCAAGAAGAGAGATTGGCCTACAATGAGCAGTTCTTC.

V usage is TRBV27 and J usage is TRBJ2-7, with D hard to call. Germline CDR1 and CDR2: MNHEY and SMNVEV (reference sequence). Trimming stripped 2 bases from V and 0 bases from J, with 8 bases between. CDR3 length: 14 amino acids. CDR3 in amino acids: CASSLLEDSYEQYF. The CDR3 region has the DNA TGTGCCAGCAGTTTACTTGAGGACTCCTACGAGCAGTACTTC.

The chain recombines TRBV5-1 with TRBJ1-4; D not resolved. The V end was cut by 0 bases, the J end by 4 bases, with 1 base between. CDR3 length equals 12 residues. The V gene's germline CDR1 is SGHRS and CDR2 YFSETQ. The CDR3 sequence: CASSLGNEKLFF. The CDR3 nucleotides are TGCGCCAGCAGCTTGGGTAATGAAAAACTGTTTTTT.

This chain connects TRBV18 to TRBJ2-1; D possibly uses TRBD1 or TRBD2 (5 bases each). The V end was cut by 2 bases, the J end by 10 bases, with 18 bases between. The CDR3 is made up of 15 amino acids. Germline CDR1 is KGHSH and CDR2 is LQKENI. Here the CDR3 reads CASSPRDGRSAEQFF. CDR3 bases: TGTGCCAGCTCACCAAGGGACGGCCGGTCTGCGGAGCAGTTCTTC.

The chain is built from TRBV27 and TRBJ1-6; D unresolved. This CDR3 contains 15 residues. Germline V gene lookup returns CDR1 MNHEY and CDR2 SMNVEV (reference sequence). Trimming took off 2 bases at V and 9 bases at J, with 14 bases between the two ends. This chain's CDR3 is CASSLAAFRGSPLHF. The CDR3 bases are TGTGCCAGCAGTTTAGCGGCCTTTCGGGGTTCACCCCTCCACTTT.

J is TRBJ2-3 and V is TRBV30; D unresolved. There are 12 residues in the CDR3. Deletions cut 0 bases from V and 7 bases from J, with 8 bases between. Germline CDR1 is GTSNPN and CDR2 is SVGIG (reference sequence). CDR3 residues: CAWSVTAYTQYF. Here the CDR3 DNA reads TGTGCCTGGAGTGTAACGGCGTATACGCAGTATTTT.

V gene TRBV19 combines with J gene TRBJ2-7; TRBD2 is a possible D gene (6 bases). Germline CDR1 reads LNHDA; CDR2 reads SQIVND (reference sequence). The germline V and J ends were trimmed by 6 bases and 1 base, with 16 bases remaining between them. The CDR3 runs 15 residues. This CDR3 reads CASSHRGARSYEQYF. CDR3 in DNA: TGTGCCAGTAGCCACCGCGGGGCAAGGTCCTACGAGCAGTACTTC.

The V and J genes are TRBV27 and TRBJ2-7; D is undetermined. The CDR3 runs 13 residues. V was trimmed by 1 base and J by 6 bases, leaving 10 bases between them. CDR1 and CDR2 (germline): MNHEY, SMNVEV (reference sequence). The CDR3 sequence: CASSLYLGGEQYF. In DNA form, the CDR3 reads TGTGCCAGCAGTTTATACCTGGGCGGCGAGCAGTACTTC.

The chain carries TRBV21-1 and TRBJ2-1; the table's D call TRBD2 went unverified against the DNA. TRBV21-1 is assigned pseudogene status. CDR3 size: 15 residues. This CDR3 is CASSKESSGRNEQFF. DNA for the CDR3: TGTGCCAGCAGCAAAGAATCCAGCGGGAGAAATGAGCAGTTCTTC.

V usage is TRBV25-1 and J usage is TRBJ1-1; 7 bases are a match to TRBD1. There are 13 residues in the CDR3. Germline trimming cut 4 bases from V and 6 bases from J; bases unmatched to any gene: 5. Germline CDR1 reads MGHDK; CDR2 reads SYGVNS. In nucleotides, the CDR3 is TGTGCCAGCAGTGTACAGGGGACCCCTGAAGCTTTCTTT. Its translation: CASSVQGTPEAFF.

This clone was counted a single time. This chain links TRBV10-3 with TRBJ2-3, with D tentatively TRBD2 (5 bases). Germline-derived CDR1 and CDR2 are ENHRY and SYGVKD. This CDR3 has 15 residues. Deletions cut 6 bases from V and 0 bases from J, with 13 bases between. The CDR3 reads CAIRGSAGSTDTQYF. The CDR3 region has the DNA TGTGCCATCAGGGGCTCCGCGGGCAGCACAGATACGCAGTATTTT.

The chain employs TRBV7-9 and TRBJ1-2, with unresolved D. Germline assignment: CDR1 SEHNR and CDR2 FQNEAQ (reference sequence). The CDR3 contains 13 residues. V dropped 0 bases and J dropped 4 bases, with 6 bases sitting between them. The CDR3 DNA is TGTGCCAGCAGCTTAGCAGTTAGCTATGGCTACACCTTC. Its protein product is CASSLAVSYGYTF.

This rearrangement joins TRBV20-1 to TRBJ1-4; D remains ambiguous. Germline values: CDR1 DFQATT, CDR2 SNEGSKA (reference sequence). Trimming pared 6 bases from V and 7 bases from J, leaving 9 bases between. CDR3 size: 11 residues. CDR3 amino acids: CSAGTAEKLFF. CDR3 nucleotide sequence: TGCAGTGCAGGAACCGCTGAAAAACTGTTTTTT.

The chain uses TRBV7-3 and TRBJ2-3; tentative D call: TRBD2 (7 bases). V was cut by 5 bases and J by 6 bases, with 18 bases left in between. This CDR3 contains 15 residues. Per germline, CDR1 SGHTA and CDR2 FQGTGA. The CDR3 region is CASSPNRGAGDTQYF. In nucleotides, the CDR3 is TGTGCCAGCAGCCCTAACCGGGGGGCTGGGGATACGCAGTATTTT.

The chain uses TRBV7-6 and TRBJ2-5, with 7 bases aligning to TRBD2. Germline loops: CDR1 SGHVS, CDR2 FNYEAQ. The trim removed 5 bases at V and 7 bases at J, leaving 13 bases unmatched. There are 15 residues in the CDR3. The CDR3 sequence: CASSQLGGRRGTQYF. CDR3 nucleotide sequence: TGTGCCAGCAGCCAATTGGGAGGGCGCCGAGGGACCCAGTACTTC.

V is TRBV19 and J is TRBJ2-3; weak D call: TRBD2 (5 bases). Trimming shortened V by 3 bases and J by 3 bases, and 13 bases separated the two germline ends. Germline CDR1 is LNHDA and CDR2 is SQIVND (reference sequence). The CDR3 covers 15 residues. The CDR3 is CASSISGWETDTQYF. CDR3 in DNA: TGTGCCAGTAGTATCTCGGGATGGGAAACAGATACGCAGTATTTT.

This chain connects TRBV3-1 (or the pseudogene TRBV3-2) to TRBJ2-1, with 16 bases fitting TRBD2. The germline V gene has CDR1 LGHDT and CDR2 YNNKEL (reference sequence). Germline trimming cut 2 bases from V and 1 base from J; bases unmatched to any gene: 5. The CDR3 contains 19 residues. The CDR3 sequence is CASSQTGLAGGPSYNEQFF. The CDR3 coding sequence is TGTGCCAGCAGCCAAACGGGACTAGCGGGGGGGCCGTCCTACAATGAGCAGTTCTTC.

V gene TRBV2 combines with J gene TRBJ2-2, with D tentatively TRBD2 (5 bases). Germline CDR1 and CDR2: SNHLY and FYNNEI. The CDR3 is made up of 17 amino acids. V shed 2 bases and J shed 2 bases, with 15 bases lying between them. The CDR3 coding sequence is TGTGCCAGCAGTGAACGGTGGAGGCAGATAAACACCGGGGAGCTGTTTTTT. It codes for CASSERWRQINTGELFF.

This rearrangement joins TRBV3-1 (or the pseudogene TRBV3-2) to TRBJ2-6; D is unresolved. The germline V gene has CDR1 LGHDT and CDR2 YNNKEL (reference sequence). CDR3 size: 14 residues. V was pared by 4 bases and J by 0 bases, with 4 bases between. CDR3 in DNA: TGTGCCAGCAGCCTTGCCTCTGGGGCCAACGTCCTGACTTTC. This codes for CASSLASGANVLTF.

The CDR3 DNA follows: TGTGCCTGGACCAGGGGAGTCGGGGCGACAGATACGCAGTATTTT. Translated: CAWTRGVGATDTQYF. This sequence joins TRBV30 and TRBJ2-3, with a possible D match to TRBD1 (6 bases). This CDR3 region has 15 residues. The germline V gene has CDR1 GTSNPN and CDR2 SVGIG (reference sequence). V was trimmed by 4 bases and J by 3 bases, leaving 17 bases between them. The full variable domain, in which reference TRBV30 and TRBJ2-3 provide the parts outside the CDR3, is SQTIHQWPATLVQPVGSPLSLECTVEGTSNPNLYWYRQAAGRGLQLLFYSVGIGQISSEVPQNLSASRPQDRQFILSSKKLLLSDSGFYLCAWTRGVGATDTQYFGPGTRLTVL.

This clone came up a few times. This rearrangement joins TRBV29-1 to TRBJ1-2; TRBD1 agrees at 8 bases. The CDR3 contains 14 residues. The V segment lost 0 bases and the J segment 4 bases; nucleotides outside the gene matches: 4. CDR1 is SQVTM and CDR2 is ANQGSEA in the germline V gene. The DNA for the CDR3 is TGCAGCGTTGAAGACAGGGGGCCGGGCTATGGCTACACCTTC. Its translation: CSVEDRGPGYGYTF.

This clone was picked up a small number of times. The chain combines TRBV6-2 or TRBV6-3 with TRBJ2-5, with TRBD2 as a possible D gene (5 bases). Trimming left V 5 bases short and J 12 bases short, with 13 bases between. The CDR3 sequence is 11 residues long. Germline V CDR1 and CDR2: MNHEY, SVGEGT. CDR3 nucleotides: TGTGCCAGCAGTGGAGGCCTGAGCAAGTACTTC. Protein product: CASSGGLSKYF.

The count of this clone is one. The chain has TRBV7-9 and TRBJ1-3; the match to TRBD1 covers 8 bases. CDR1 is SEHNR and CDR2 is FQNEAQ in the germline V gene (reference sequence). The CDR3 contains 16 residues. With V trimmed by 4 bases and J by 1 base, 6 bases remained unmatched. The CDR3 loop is CASSSRTGLSGNTIYF. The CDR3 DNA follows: TGTGCCAGCAGCTCCCGGACAGGGCTGTCTGGAAACACCATATATTTT.

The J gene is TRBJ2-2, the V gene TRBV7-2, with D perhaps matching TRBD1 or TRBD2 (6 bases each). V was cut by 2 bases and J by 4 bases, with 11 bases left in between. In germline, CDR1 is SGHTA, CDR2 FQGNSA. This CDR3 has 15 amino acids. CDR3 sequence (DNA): TGTGCCAGCAGCTTAAGGGGGGCGCTCACCGGGGAGCTGTTTTTT. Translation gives CASSLRGALTGELFF. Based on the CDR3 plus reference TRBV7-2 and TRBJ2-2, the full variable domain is GAGVSQSPSNKVTEKGKDVELRCDPISGHTALYWYRQSLGQGLEFLIYFQGNSAPDKSGLPSDRFSAERTGGSVSTLTIQRTQQEDSAVYLCASSLRGALTGELFFGEGSRLTVL.

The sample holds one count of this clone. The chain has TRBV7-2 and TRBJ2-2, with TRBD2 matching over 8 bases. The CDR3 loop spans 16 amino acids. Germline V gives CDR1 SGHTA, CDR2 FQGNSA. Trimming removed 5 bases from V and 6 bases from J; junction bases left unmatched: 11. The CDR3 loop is CASSPATGGHAGELFF. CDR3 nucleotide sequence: TGTGCCAGCAGCCCCGCGACGGGAGGGCACGCCGGGGAGCTGTTTTTT.